The rows below give T cell receptor beta chains drawn from one sample of a study of blood T cell repertoires in COVID-19. Sequencing used immunoSEQ multiplex PCR; TCRdb keeps in-frame clones, though not all of them. The sample contains 130,000 to 150,000 clones, roughly 80% of which appear only once. The sample comprised peripheral blood. The source of these receptors is a woman aged 40 to 50 with active or convalescent COVID-19. Each CDR3 is given with its conserved first and last residue. Each record gives: J gene, V gene, D gene, clone size, CDR3 protein, CDR3 DNA. D genes are given only for firm matches. Clone size is shown for a subset of rows, as once, few, many or a class of expanded clone.

>TRBJ1-2|TRBV6-5|NA|NA
CASSFNARADSGYTF
TGTGCCAGCAGTTTTAATGCCAGGGCCGACTCTGGCTACACCTTC
>TRBJ1-1|TRBV18|NA|NA
CASSPQGRGSDTEAFF
TGTGCCAGCTCACCACAGGGTAGAGGGTCCGACACTGAAGCTTTCTTT
>TRBJ2-5|TRBV3-1/TRBV3-2|TRBD1|NA
CASSPLLGQGASETQYF
TGTGCCAGCAGCCCCTTGCTCGGACAGGGGGCTTCAGAGACCCAGTACTTC
>TRBJ2-1|TRBV6-6|NA|NA
CASRKHTGTALNEQFF
TGTGCCAGCCGAAAGCACACAGGGACCGCCTTAAATGAGCAGTTCTTC
>TRBJ1-1|TRBV18|NA|NA
CASSPSGNTEAFF
TGTGCCAGCTCACCATCAGGGAACACTGAAGCTTTCTTT
>TRBJ2-7|TRBV10-3|TRBD1|NA
CAISRPGQGGYEQYF
TGTGCCATCAGCAGACCGGGACAGGGGGGCTACGAGCAGTACTTC
>TRBJ1-2|TRBV19|NA|few
CASSISTGGYGYTF
TGTGCCAGTAGTATATCGACGGGAGGCTATGGCTACACCTTC
>TRBJ2-3|TRBV21-1|NA|few
CASSKGASLQYF
TGTGCCAGCAGCAAAGGGGCGTCTCTCCAGTATTTT
>TRBJ1-1|TRBV27|NA|NA
CASRDTRRTEAFF
TGTGCCAGCAGGGACACCCGTCGGACTGAAGCTTTCTTT
>TRBJ1-4|TRBV4-3|NA|NA
CASSPAGGRVREKLFF
TGCGCCAGCAGCCCGGCGGGAGGACGTGTGAGAGAAAAACTGTTTTTT
>TRBJ2-3|TRBV10-1|TRBD1|NA
CASSGLGTGSTDTQYF
TGCGCCAGCAGTGGCCTGGGGACAGGGAGCACAGATACGCAGTATTTT
>TRBJ1-5|TRBV7-9|TRBD1|NA
CAIDLGGQRAQHF
TGTGCCATCGACCTAGGGGGACAGAGGGCCCAGCATTTT
>TRBJ1-3|TRBV4-3|NA|NA
CASSPTGQSGNTIYF
TGCGCCAGCAGTCCCACTGGACAGAGTGGAAACACCATATATTTT
>TRBJ1-3|TRBV6-5|NA|few
CASSYTLSGSGNTIYF
TGTGCCAGCAGTTACACGTTATCGGGTTCCGGAAACACCATATATTTT
>TRBJ1-3|TRBV6-5|TRBD1|NA
CASDRTGAGNTIYF
TGTGCCAGCGACCGGACAGGGGCTGGAAACACCATATATTTT
>TRBJ2-5|TRBV24-1|TRBD1|NA
CATSDLRTGVGQETQYF
TGTGCCACCAGTGATTTGCGGACAGGGGTAGGCCAAGAGACCCAGTACTTC
>TRBJ1-5|TRBV6-2/TRBV6-3|TRBD1|NA
CASSSWTGTEDQPQHF
TGTGCCAGCAGTTCCTGGACAGGTACGGAAGATCAGCCCCAGCATTTT
>TRBJ1-2|TRBV5-1|NA|few
CASSLGPATNYGYTF
TGCGCCAGCAGCTTGGGTCCTGCGACTAACTATGGCTACACCTTC
>TRBJ1-6|TRBV4-2|NA|NA
CASSQDPSPRGNSPLHF
TGTGCCAGCAGCCAAGATCCCAGCCCCCGAGGTAATTCACCCCTCCACTTT
>TRBJ2-5|TRBV5-6|NA|NA
CASSLDQQETQYF
TGTGCCAGCAGCTTGGACCAGCAAGAGACCCAGTACTTC